These T cell receptor beta chains were read from a single sample in a study of CD8+ T cells in alopecia areata. Assay used: immunoSEQ multiplex PCR; TCRdb lists only in-frame clones, some missing. Here the sample spans about 210,000 clones, 40% to 45% being singletons. The input for sequencing was CD4+ T cells sorted from blood, taken at roughly week 36, from a patient treated with tofacitinib. Receptors were obtained from a human donor with alopecia areata. CDR3s include the opening cysteine and the closing phenylalanine or tryptophan. The D gene is left open where the match is weak. Part of the rows lack a size; the others show once, few, many or a class for expanded clones.

size	J	D	V	CDR3	DNA
-	TRBJ2-7	TRBD1	TRBV30	CAWTPGQGFYEQYF	TGTGCCTGGACCCCCGGACAGGGATTCTACGAGCAGTACTTC
-	TRBJ1-5	-	TRBV5-1	CASRRDSNQPQHF	TGCGCCAGCAGGAGAGATAGCAATCAGCCCCAGCATTTT
-	TRBJ2-5	-	TRBV29-1	CSVAVGQETQYF	TGCAGCGTTGCCGTCGGCCAAGAGACCCAGTACTTC
few	TRBJ1-2	-	TRBV2	CASSEGRSNGYTF	TGTGCCAGCAGTGAAGGGCGGAGCAATGGCTACACCTTC
many	TRBJ1-1	-	TRBV6-6	CAIARGEMRAFF	TGTGCCATCGCGCGCGGGGAGATGCGGGCTTTCTTT
-	TRBJ1-1	-	TRBV30	CAWSPQSVTEAFF	TGTGCCTGGAGTCCACAGTCCGTTACTGAAGCTTTCTTT
few	TRBJ2-2	-	TRBV29-1	CSVGQSMPGELFF	TGCAGCGTTGGGCAGTCAATGCCCGGGGAGCTGTTTTTT
few	TRBJ1-2	-	TRBV29-1	CSVEAGSNYGYTF	TGCAGCGTTGAAGCGGGGTCTAACTATGGCTACACCTTC
-	TRBJ2-2	-	TRBV5-1	CASSWDQGTGELFF	TGCGCCAGCAGCTGGGACCAAGGCACCGGGGAGCTGTTTTTT
few	TRBJ2-7	TRBD1	TRBV7-9	CASSRGQGPYEQYF	TGTGCCAGCAGCCGGGGACAGGGCCCCTACGAGCAGTACTTC
-	TRBJ2-1	-	TRBV18	CASSRTGLDEQFF	TGTGCCAGCTCCAGGACCGGGCTGGATGAGCAGTTCTTC
few	TRBJ2-7	-	TRBV7-2	CASSPWASVSSYEQYF	TGTGCCAGCAGCCCCTGGGCCAGCGTCAGCTCCTACGAGCAGTACTTC
-	TRBJ1-5	-	TRBV27	CASSRNGGRNQPQHF	TGTGCCAGCAGCCGCAACGGAGGGCGCAATCAGCCCCAGCATTTT
-	TRBJ2-3	-	TRBV5-1	CASSPSGGRDTQYF	TGCGCCAGCAGCCCCTCTGGGGGTAGGGATACGCAGTATTTT
-	TRBJ2-1	-	TRBV29-1	CSVEGQVMNEQFF	TGCAGCGTTGAAGGCCAGGTAATGAATGAGCAGTTCTTC
few	TRBJ2-1	TRBD1	TRBV7-2	CASSSNTGTAKFF	TGTGCCAGCAGCTCGAATACCGGGACAGCGAAGTTCTTC
few	TRBJ2-3	-	TRBV9	CASSRGGDTQYF	TGTGCCAGCAGCCGAGGCGGGGATACGCAGTATTTT
-	TRBJ1-1	-	TRBV19	CASSQDRYTEAFF	TGTGCCAGTAGCCAGGACAGATACACTGAAGCTTTCTTT
once	TRBJ2-1	-	TRBV5-1	CASSLVTGVGNEQFF	TGCGCCAGCAGCTTGGTAACGGGAGTAGGCAATGAGCAGTTCTTC
-	TRBJ2-6	-	TRBV5-1	CASSLQVRGGANVLTF	TGCGCCAGCAGCTTGCAAGTTAGAGGTGGGGCCAACGTCCTGACTTTC
few	TRBJ2-1	TRBD2	TRBV19	CASQGLASNEQFF	TGTGCCAGTCAGGGACTAGCGTCCAATGAGCAGTTCTTC
-	TRBJ2-5	-	TRBV14	CASSPSRQVQETQYF	TGTGCCAGCAGCCCTTCACGACAGGTCCAAGAGACCCAGTACTTC
-	TRBJ2-5	TRBD2	TRBV9	CASSPLGTSGRSETQYF	TGTGCCAGCAGCCCCCTCGGGACTAGCGGGAGGTCAGAGACCCAGTACTTC
-	TRBJ2-1	TRBD2	TRBV7-2	CASSFGLAGGPGSYNEQFF	TGTGCCAGCAGCTTCGGACTAGCGGGAGGGCCCGGCTCCTACAATGAGCAGTTCTTC
-	TRBJ2-4	-	TRBV5-1	CASSSELGKNIQYF	TGCGCCAGCAGTTCAGAATTGGGCAAAAACATTCAGTACTTC
-	TRBJ2-5	-	TRBV11-2	CASSLDRLTGQETQYF	TGTGCCAGCAGCTTAGATAGACTTACTGGCCAAGAGACCCAGTACTTC
few	TRBJ2-2	-	TRBV27	CASSLIAGIHTGELFF	TGTGCCAGCAGTTTAATAGCAGGCATTCACACCGGGGAGCTGTTTTTT
-	TRBJ1-1	TRBD1	TRBV5-1	CASSTQGAYMNTEAFF	TGCGCCAGCAGCACACAGGGGGCTTACATGAACACTGAAGCTTTCTTT
once	TRBJ1-5	-	TRBV2	CASSESRTASSYQHF	TGTGCCAGCAGTGAATCTCGGACTGCCTCTTCCTACCAGCATTTT
few	TRBJ1-2	TRBD1	TRBV2	CASRKGAHGYTF	TGTGCCAGCAGAAAGGGGGCGCATGGCTACACCTTC
-	TRBJ2-3	-	TRBV5-1	CASSFRANTDTQYF	TGCGCCAGCAGCTTCCGGGCAAACACAGATACGCAGTATTTT
-	TRBJ2-5	TRBD2	TRBV7-9	CASSLGLAGVGETQYF	TGTGCCAGCAGCCTCGGACTAGCGGGAGTGGGAGAGACCCAGTACTTC
-	TRBJ2-3	TRBD2	TRBV11-2	CASSLLAGVLTDTQYF	TGTGCCAGCAGCTTACTAGCGGGAGTGTTAACAGATACGCAGTATTTT
-	TRBJ2-3	TRBD1	TRBV7-9	CASSVGTGTDTQYF	TGTGCCAGCAGCGTTGGGACAGGGACAGATACGCAGTATTTT
-	TRBJ2-3	-	TRBV5-1	CASSLTDTQYF	TGCGCCAGCAGCTTGACAGATACGCAGTATTTT
few	TRBJ2-7	TRBD1	TRBV25-1	CASSPSTGGLYEQYF	TGTGCCAGCAGTCCTTCGACAGGGGGCTTGTACGAGCAGTACTTC
-	TRBJ2-5	-	TRBV7-9	CASSLPSQETQYF	TGTGCCAGCAGCTTACCATCGCAAGAGACCCAGTACTTC
-	TRBJ2-7	TRBD1	TRBV19	CASSTTGISGEQYF	TGTGCCAGTAGTACGACAGGGATATCGGGGGAGCAGTACTTC
few	TRBJ1-1	-	TRBV4-2	CASSQVPDSNTEAFF	TGTGCCAGCAGCCAAGTGCCGGATTCGAACACTGAAGCTTTCTTT
few	TRBJ2-7	TRBD2	TRBV7-2	CASSSAGGPSEQYF	TGTGCCAGCAGCTCGGCGGGAGGGCCGTCAGAGCAGTACTTC
-	TRBJ1-3	-	TRBV5-1	CASSLRGGNSGNTIYF	TGCGCCAGCAGCTTGAGGGGCGGCAACTCTGGAAACACCATATATTTT
-	TRBJ2-3	TRBD2	TRBV30	CAWRAGDFTDTQYF	TGTGCCTGGCGGGCGGGAGATTTCACAGATACGCAGTATTTT
few	TRBJ2-1	-	TRBV19	CASSIVGGLDNEQFF	TGTGCCAGTAGTATAGTTGGGGGTCTCGACAATGAGCAGTTCTTC
few	TRBJ2-1	-	TRBV7-2	CASSLRTGSSYNEQFF	TGTGCCAGCAGCCTTCGAACAGGGAGCTCCTACAATGAGCAGTTCTTC
few	TRBJ2-3	-	TRBV18	CASSFGPATDTQYF	TGTGCCAGCTCGTTCGGACCAGCCACAGATACGCAGTATTTT
-	TRBJ1-5	TRBD1	TRBV30	CAWSRVAGGQPQHF	TGTGCCTGGAGCAGGGTGGCAGGGGGTCAGCCCCAGCATTTT
-	TRBJ2-3	-	TRBV28	CASRITGADTQYF	TGTGCCAGCAGAATTACCGGGGCAGATACGCAGTATTTT
-	TRBJ1-1	TRBD1	TRBV6-6	CASRQGYTEAFF	TGTGCCAGCCGACAGGGGTACACTGAAGCTTTCTTT
few	TRBJ2-3	TRBD2	TRBV11-3	CASSLGSGSTDTQYF	TGTGCCAGCAGCTTAGGAAGCGGGAGTACAGATACGCAGTATTTT
-	TRBJ2-5	-	TRBV7-9	CASSLNGETQYF	TGTGCCAGCAGCTTAAACGGGGAGACCCAGTACTTC
-	TRBJ2-1	TRBD2	TRBV29-1	CSVDPPSGGYNEQFF	TGCAGCGTCGACCCTCCTAGCGGGGGTTACAATGAGCAGTTCTTC
once	TRBJ2-3	TRBD1	TRBV9	CASSGRPQGATTDTQYF	TGTGCCAGCAGCGGCCGACCACAGGGGGCAACCACAGATACGCAGTATTTT
few	TRBJ2-1	TRBD2	TRBV7-7	CACGASGTNNEQFF	TGTGCCTGTGGGGCTAGCGGGACAAACAATGAGCAGTTCTTC
many	TRBJ2-5	-	TRBV21-1	CASTHTGTDQETQYF	TGTGCCAGCACCCATACGGGAACAGACCAAGAGACCCAGTACTTC
-	TRBJ1-1	-	TRBV30	CAWSVLGQPNTEAFF	TGTGCCTGGAGTGTACTAGGGCAGCCGAACACTGAAGCTTTCTTT
few	TRBJ2-1	TRBD2	TRBV10-3	CAISESGGRAYNEQFF	TGTGCCATCAGTGAGTCGGGCGGGAGGGCGTACAATGAGCAGTTCTTC
-	TRBJ1-1	-	TRBV9	CASSVTLGAEAFF	TGTGCCAGCAGCGTAACTCTGGGTGCTGAAGCTTTCTTT
-	TRBJ1-1	-	TRBV14	CASSQEVRTEAFF	TGTGCCAGCAGCCAAGAAGTGCGGACTGAAGCTTTCTTT
once	TRBJ2-1	-	TRBV7-7	CASSPNLAYYNEQFF	TGTGCCAGCAGCCCCAACTTAGCTTACTACAATGAGCAGTTCTTC
-	TRBJ2-7	-	TRBV5-1	CASSLAGETGYEQYF	TGCGCCAGCAGCTTGGCCGGGGAGACAGGTTACGAGCAGTACTTC